This TCR beta chain was profiled in a study of blood T cell repertoires in COVID-19. About the research overall: Italy, Spain and the United States were the sources of the convalescent and acute COVID-19 samples. Sources were T cells, B-cell-depleted T cells, or PBMCs; the material itself was cDNA or gDNA.

Germline trimming cut 0 bases from V and 3 bases from J; bases unmatched to any gene: 4. CDR3 length: 15 residues. CDR1 is SGHNT, CDR2 YENEEA, per germline. Authors' data handling: Reference gene primer amplification gave nucleated cell count estimates. Produced via immunoSEQ multiplex PCR; TCRdb's table is partial and in-frame only. Clonal size and the V and J genes are those of that table, whereas D and trimming came from the DNA. Among fewer than 120,000 clones listed, 82% were seen once. The genes are TRBV11-3 and TRBJ1-1; 7 bases agree with TRBD1. The clonotype was recovered from a woman aged 55 to 70 with acute or convalescent COVID-19. The sequenced sample was peripheral blood. CDR3 residues: CASSLDPGGHTEAFF. The CDR3 DNA reads as TGTGCCAGCAGCTTAGATCCAGGGGGGCACACTGAAGCTTTCTTT. Full variable domain (remainder filled in from reference TRBV11-3 and TRBJ1-1): EAGVVQSPRYKIIEKKQPVAFWCNPISGHNTLYWYLQNLGQGPELLIRYENEEAVDDSQLPKDRFSAERLKGVDSTLKIQPAELGDSAVYLCASSLDPGGHTEAFFGQGTRLTVV.